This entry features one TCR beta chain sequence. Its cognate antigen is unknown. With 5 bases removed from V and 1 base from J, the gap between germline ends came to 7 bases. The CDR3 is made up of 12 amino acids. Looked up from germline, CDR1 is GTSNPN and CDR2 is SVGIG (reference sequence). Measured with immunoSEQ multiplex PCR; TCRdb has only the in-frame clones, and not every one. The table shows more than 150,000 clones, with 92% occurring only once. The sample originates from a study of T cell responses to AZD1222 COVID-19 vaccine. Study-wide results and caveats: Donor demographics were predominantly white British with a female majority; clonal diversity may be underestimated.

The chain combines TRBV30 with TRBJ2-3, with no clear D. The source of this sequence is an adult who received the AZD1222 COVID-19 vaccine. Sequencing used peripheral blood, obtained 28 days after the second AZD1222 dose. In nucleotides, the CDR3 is TGTGCCTGGGGCATACGCACAGATACGCAGTATTTT. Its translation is CAWGIRTDTQYF. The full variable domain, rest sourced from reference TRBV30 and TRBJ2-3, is SQTIHQWPATLVQPVGSPLSLECTVEGTSNPNLYWYRQAAGRGLQLLFYSVGIGQISSEVPQNLSASRPQDRQFILSSKKLLLSDSGFYLCAWGIRTDTQYFGPGTRLTVL.